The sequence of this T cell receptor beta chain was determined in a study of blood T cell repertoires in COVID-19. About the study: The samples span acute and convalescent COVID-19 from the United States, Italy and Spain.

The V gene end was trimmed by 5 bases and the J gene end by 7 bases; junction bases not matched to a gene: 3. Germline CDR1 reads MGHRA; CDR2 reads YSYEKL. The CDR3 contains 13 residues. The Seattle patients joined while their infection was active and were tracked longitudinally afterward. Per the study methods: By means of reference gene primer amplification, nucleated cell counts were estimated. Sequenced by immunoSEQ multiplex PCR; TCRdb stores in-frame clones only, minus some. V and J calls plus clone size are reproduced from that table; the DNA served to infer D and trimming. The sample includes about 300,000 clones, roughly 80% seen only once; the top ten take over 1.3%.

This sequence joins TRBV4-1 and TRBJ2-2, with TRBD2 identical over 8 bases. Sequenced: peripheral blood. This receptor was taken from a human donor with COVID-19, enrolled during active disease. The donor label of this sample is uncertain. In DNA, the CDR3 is TGCGCCAGCAGCGGGACTAGGGGCGGGGAGCTGTTTTTT. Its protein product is CASSGTRGGELFF.